These T cell receptor beta chains were read from a single sample in a study of blood T cell repertoires in COVID-19. TCRdb's table, derived via immunoSEQ multiplex PCR, lists solely in-frame clones and lacks some. The sample shows about 64,000 clones, more than 75% of them seen only once. The sequenced sample consisted of PBMCs or T cells enriched from blood (not recorded which). The receptors come from a woman aged 35 to 49 who had recovered from COVID-19. Each CDR3 is given with its conserved first and last residue. A D gene is named only where the DNA matches it firmly. For some rows the clone size is stated as once, few or many, or as a class when expanded; others skip it.

TRBV27,NA,TRBJ2-3,15,NA,CASSLYRPGTDTQYF,TGTGCCAGCAGTTTATATCGTCCGGGGACAGATACGCAGTATTTT
TRBV4-2,NA,TRBJ1-2,17,NA,CASSQERGAGDNYGYTF,TGTGCCAGCAGCCAAGAGAGAGGGGCAGGGGACAACTATGGCTACACCTTC
TRBV6-5,NA,TRBJ2-5,13,NA,CASTAHEQETQYF,TGTGCCAGCACTGCGCATGAACAAGAGACCCAGTACTTC
TRBV7-3,NA,TRBJ2-2,18,TRBD1,CASSTTGTGYPNTGELFF,TGTGCCAGCAGCACCACCGGGACAGGATACCCGAACACCGGGGAGCTGTTTTTT
TRBV5-4,once,TRBJ1-5,18,NA,CASSLAFGGVYSNQPQHF,TGTGCCAGCAGCTTGGCCTTTGGGGGGGTTTATAGCAATCAGCCCCAGCATTTT
TRBV7-8,NA,TRBJ1-2,14,NA,CASSLFTAYYGYTF,TGTGCCAGCAGCTTATTTACAGCCTACTATGGCTACACCTTC
TRBV5-6,NA,TRBJ1-2,15,TRBD1,CASSFGDRLNYGYTF,TGTGCCAGCAGCTTCGGGGACAGACTTAACTATGGCTACACCTTC
TRBV11-3,NA,TRBJ1-2,15,TRBD1,CASSRGGTGRFGYTF,TGTGCCAGCAGCCGTGGCGGGACAGGCAGGTTTGGCTACACCTTC
TRBV5-1,NA,TRBJ2-3,14,TRBD1,CASSLEGTGNTQYF,TGCGCCAGCAGCTTGGAGGGGACAGGGAATACGCAGTATTTT
TRBV9,NA,TRBJ2-3,15,TRBD1,CASSADRVRTDTQYF,TGTGCCAGCAGCGCGGACAGGGTGCGGACAGATACGCAGTATTTT
TRBV3-1/TRBV3-2,few,TRBJ2-5,15,TRBD1,CASSQDRGRRETQYF,TGTGCCAGCAGCCAGGATAGGGGGCGACGAGAGACCCAGTACTTC
TRBV3-1/TRBV3-2,once,TRBJ2-5,13,NA,CASSLLAGETQYF,TGTGCCAGCAGCCTACTAGCTGGAGAGACCCAGTACTTC
TRBV14,NA,TRBJ2-1,16,TRBD2,CASSQFGTSGVDEQFF,TGTGCCAGCAGCCAGTTTGGGACTAGCGGGGTCGATGAGCAGTTCTTC
TRBV7-3,NA,TRBJ2-1,14,NA,CASSLDSNYNEQFF,TGTGCCAGCAGCTTAGACTCCAATTACAATGAGCAGTTCTTC
TRBV6-4,NA,TRBJ1-2,14,NA,CASSDFTGSYGYTF,TGTGCCAGCAGTGACTTCACAGGGAGTTATGGCTACACCTTC
TRBV5-1,NA,TRBJ1-1,11,NA,CASRTNTEAFF,TGCGCCAGCAGAACTAACACTGAAGCTTTCTTT
TRBV27,NA,TRBJ2-7,14,NA,CASSLGQGSGEQYF,TGTGCCAGCAGTTTAGGGCAGGGAAGTGGCGAGCAGTACTTC
TRBV12-3/TRBV12-4,NA,TRBJ2-3,13,TRBD1,CASSSQGVDTQYF,TGTGCCAGCAGTTCTCAGGGGGTTGATACGCAGTATTTT
TRBV3-1/TRBV3-2,NA,TRBJ1-1,13,NA,CASSQSYNTEAFF,TGTGCCAGCAGCCAAAGCTACAACACTGAAGCTTTCTTT
TRBV20-1,few,TRBJ2-1,18,TRBD2,CSASIWRDTSGGFTEQFF,TGCAGTGCTAGTATTTGGAGGGACACTAGCGGGGGGTTTACTGAGCAGTTCTTC
TRBV2,once,TRBJ2-1,15,TRBD2,CASSEQRGAYNEQFF,TGTGCCAGCAGTGAACAGCGGGGGGCCTACAATGAGCAGTTCTTC
TRBV5-1,NA,TRBJ1-2,16,NA,CASSLEIGGFAYGYTF,TGCGCCAGCAGCTTGGAGATAGGGGGATTCGCCTATGGCTACACCTTC
TRBV19,NA,TRBJ2-6,16,TRBD1,CASSGQGRSGANVLTF,TGTGCCAGTAGTGGACAGGGGCGCTCTGGGGCCAACGTCCTGACTTTC
TRBV2,few,TRBJ2-7,15,TRBD1,CASRGQGLNPYEQYF,TGTGCCAGCAGGGGACAGGGATTAAACCCCTACGAGCAGTACTTC
TRBV19,NA,TRBJ1-6,13,NA,CASQGTLLSPLHF,TGTGCCAGCCAAGGGACACTACTTTCACCCCTCCACTTT
TRBV29-1,NA,TRBJ2-7,13,TRBD1,CSVVGDRGREQYF,TGCAGCGTTGTAGGGGACAGGGGGCGCGAGCAGTACTTC
TRBV5-1,NA,TRBJ2-7,15,NA,CASSLVQGSSYEQYF,TGCGCCAGCAGCTTGGTTCAGGGAAGCTCCTACGAGCAGTACTTC
TRBV27,NA,TRBJ2-7,13,TRBD1,CASRDRANHEQYF,TGTGCCAGCAGGGACAGGGCTAACCACGAGCAGTACTTC
TRBV19,NA,TRBJ2-5,18,TRBD1,CASKVGAGQGFQGETQYF,TGTGCCAGTAAGGTTGGTGCGGGACAGGGATTTCAAGGAGAGACCCAGTACTTC
TRBV14,NA,TRBJ2-5,19,TRBD2,CASSSTMTSGGYLSETQYF,TGTGCCAGCAGCAGCACCATGACTAGCGGGGGCTACCTTTCGGAGACCCAGTACTTC
TRBV5-1,NA,TRBJ2-3,19,TRBD1,CASSGVTGTGPSSTDTQYF,TGCGCCAGCAGTGGGGTGACTGGGACAGGCCCCTCTAGCACAGATACGCAGTATTTT
TRBV29-1,NA,TRBJ2-7,12,NA,CSVEVALDEQYF,TGCAGCGTTGAAGTAGCCCTCGACGAGCAGTACTTC
TRBV5-1,NA,TRBJ2-7,13,TRBD1,CASSSGQGYEQYF,TGCGCCAGCAGCTCGGGACAGGGTTACGAGCAGTACTTC
TRBV5-6,NA,TRBJ2-7,15,TRBD1,CASSLEGQGSDEQYF,TGTGCCAGCAGCTTGGAGGGACAGGGCTCCGACGAGCAGTACTTC
TRBV11-3,NA,TRBJ2-7,17,NA,CASSLGRRRALIYEQYF,TGTGCCAGCAGCTTAGGTCGCCGCAGGGCGCTGATCTACGAGCAGTACTTC
TRBV4-1,NA,TRBJ1-1,16,NA,CASSQARVPLNTEAFF,TGCGCCAGCAGCCAAGCCAGGGTCCCGCTGAACACTGAAGCTTTCTTT
TRBV4-1,few,TRBJ1-2,13,NA,CASSPQGNYGYTF,TGCGCCAGCAGCCCCCAGGGGAACTATGGCTACACCTTC
TRBV18,NA,TRBJ2-7,12,NA,CASSPVGGEQYF,TGTGCCAGCTCACCAGTGGGGGGAGAGCAGTACTTC
TRBV6-2/TRBV6-3,NA,TRBJ1-2,16,TRBD1,CASSTKTGVSNYGYTF,TGTGCCAGCAGTACCAAAACAGGGGTCAGTAACTATGGCTACACCTTC
TRBV27,NA,TRBJ1-6,16,TRBD1,CASSFPAGGAYSPLHF,TGTGCCAGCAGTTTTCCGGCAGGGGGCGCGTATTCACCCCTCCACTTT
TRBV12-3/TRBV12-4,NA,TRBJ1-1,13,NA,CASSLGPYAKAFF,TGTGCCAGCAGTTTAGGCCCTTATGCTAAAGCTTTCTTT
TRBV7-8,NA,TRBJ2-1,17,TRBD2,CASSLAGTSGGVVEQFF,TGTGCCAGCAGCTTAGCCGGGACTAGCGGGGGAGTCGTCGAGCAGTTCTTC
TRBV14,NA,TRBJ1-1,16,NA,CASSQSLGGVRTEAFF,TGTGCCAGCAGCCAAAGTCTTGGGGGCGTAAGGACTGAAGCTTTCTTT
TRBV27,NA,TRBJ2-7,13,TRBD2,CASSFQGRDEQYF,TGTGCCAGCAGTTTTCAAGGGAGGGACGAGCAGTACTTC
TRBV5-1,NA,TRBJ2-3,16,NA,CASSLLDPTSTDTQYF,TGCGCCAGCAGCTTGCTAGACCCCACTAGCACAGATACGCAGTATTTT
TRBV7-8,once,TRBJ2-5,15,TRBD2,CASSLLAGAYETQYF,TGTGCCAGCAGCTTACTAGCGGGGGCTTATGAGACCCAGTACTTC
TRBV29-1,NA,TRBJ1-1,12,NA,CSVDRGNTEAFF,TGCAGCGTTGATCGGGGAAACACTGAAGCTTTCTTT
TRBV9,NA,TRBJ2-7,13,TRBD1,CASSVTGGGEQYF,TGTGCCAGCAGCGTGACAGGGGGCGGGGAGCAGTACTTC
TRBV9,NA,TRBJ2-1,15,TRBD1,CASSVPQGAYNEQFF,TGTGCCAGCAGCGTACCACAGGGGGCCTACAATGAGCAGTTCTTC
TRBV19,NA,TRBJ1-2,16,NA,CASSILGAGANYGYTF,TGTGCCAGTAGTATATTAGGGGCAGGGGCTAACTATGGCTACACCTTC
TRBV5-6,NA,TRBJ2-7,15,TRBD2,CASSLGGGSSYEQYF,TGTGCCAGCAGCTTGGGCGGGGGGAGCTCCTACGAGCAGTACTTC
TRBV29-1,NA,TRBJ2-5,13,NA,CSVAYRVGETQYF,TGCAGCGTTGCGTACAGGGTAGGGGAGACCCAGTACTTC
TRBV9,once,TRBJ2-3,13,TRBD1,CASSSQGVDTQYF,TGTGCCAGCAGCTCCCAGGGGGTAGATACGCAGTATTTT
TRBV6-6,NA,TRBJ2-7,15,TRBD1,CASSLPGQGVREQYF,TGTGCCAGCAGCTTACCGGGACAGGGGGTGAGGGAGCAGTACTTC
TRBV27,NA,TRBJ1-6,17,NA,CASSSLTGPSYNSPLHF,TGTGCCAGCAGTTCCCTTACAGGACCCTCCTATAATTCACCCCTCCACTTT
TRBV3-1/TRBV3-2,NA,TRBJ2-7,15,NA,CASSQGGVSTGEQYF,TGTGCCAGCAGCCAAGGGGGGGTTTCAACGGGCGAGCAGTACTTC
TRBV5-4,NA,TRBJ2-5,15,NA,CASSLVRGVGETQYF,TGTGCCAGCAGCTTAGTCAGGGGGGTTGGGGAGACCCAGTACTTC